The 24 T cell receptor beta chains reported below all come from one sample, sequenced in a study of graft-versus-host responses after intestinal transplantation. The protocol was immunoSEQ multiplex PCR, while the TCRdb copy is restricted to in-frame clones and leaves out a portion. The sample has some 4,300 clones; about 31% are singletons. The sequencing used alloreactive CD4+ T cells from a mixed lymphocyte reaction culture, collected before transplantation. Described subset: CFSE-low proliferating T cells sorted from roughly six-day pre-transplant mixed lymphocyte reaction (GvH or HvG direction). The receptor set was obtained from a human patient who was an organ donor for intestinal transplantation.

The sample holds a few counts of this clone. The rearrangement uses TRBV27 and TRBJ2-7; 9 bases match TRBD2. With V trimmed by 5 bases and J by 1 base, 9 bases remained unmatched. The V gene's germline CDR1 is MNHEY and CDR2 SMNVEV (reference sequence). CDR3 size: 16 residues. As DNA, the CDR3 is TGTGCCAGCAGTCTAACCCTAGCGGGGAATTCCTACGAGCAGTACTTC. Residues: CASSLTLAGNSYEQYF.

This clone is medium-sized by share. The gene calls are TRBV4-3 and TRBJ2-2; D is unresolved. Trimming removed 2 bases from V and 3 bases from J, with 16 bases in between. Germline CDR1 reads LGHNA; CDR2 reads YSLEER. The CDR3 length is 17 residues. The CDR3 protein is CASSQSHPWTDTGELFF. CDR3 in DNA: TGCGCCAGCAGCCAATCCCATCCCTGGACGGACACCGGGGAGCTGTTTTTT.

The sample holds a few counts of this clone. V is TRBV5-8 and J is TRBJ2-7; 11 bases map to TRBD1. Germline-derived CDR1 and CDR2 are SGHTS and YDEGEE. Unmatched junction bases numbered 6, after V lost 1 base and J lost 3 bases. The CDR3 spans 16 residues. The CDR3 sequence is CASSLMPGTGGYEQYF. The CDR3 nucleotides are TGTGCCAGCAGCTTGATGCCCGGGACAGGGGGCTACGAGCAGTACTTC.

DNA for the CDR3: TGTGCCAGCAGACCGGGACAGATCATGAACACTGAAGCTTTCTTT. Its protein is CASRPGQIMNTEAFF. V is TRBV6-6 and J is TRBJ1-1; TRBD1 matches 7 bases. There are 15 residues in the CDR3. Germline values: CDR1 MNHNY, CDR2 SVGAGI (reference sequence). J was trimmed by 0 bases and V by 6 bases; bases with no gene match: 7.

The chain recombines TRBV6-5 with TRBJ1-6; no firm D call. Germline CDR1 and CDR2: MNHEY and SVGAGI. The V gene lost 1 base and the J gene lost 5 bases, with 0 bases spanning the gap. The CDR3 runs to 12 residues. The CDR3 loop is CASSYYNSPLHF. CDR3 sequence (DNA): TGTGCCAGCAGTTACTATAATTCACCCCTCCACTTT.

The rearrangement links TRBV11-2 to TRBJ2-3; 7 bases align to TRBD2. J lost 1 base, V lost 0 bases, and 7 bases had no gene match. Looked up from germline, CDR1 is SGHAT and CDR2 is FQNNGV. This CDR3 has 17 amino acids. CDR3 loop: CASSLDPMGGGTDTQYF. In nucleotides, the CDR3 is TGTGCCAGCAGCTTAGATCCCATGGGAGGGGGCACAGATACGCAGTATTTT.

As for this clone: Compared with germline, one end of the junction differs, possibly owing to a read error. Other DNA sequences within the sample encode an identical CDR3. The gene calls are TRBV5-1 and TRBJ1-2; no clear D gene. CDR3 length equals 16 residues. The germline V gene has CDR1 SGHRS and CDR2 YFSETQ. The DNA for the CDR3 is TGTGCCAGCAGCTTGGCCCCCGGGGATCGTAACTATGGCTACACCTTC. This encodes CASSLAPGDRNYGYTF.

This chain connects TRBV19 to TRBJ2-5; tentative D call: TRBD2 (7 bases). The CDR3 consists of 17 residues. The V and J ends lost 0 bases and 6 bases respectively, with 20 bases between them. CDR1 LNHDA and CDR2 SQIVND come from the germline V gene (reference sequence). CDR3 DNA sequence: TGTGCCAGTAGTATAGATGGGGGGGGGCAGGGTCGGAAGACCCAGTACTTC. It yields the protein CASSIDGGGQGRKTQYF.

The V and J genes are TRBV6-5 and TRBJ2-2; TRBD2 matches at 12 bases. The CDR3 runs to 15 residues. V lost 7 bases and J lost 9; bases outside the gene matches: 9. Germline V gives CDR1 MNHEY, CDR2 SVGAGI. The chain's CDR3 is CASTVLAGGGRELFF. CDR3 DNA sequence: TGTGCCAGCACCGTCCTAGCGGGGGGGGGCCGGGAGCTGTTTTTT.

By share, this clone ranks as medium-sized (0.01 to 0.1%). CDR3 in DNA: TGTGCCAGCAGTTTAGGGTTAGCCAAAAACATTCAGTACTTC. It specifies CASSLGLAKNIQYF. V usage is TRBV28 and J usage is TRBJ2-4; D unresolved. Trimming stripped 2 bases from V and 0 bases from J, with 5 bases between. This CDR3 has 14 amino acids. In germline, CDR1 is MDHEN, CDR2 SYDVKM.

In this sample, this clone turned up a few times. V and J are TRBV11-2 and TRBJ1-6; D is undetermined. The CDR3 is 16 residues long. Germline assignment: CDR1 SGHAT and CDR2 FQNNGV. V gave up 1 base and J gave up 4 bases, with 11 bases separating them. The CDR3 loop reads CASSLGRILYNSPLHF. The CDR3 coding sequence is TGTGCCAGCAGCTTAGGTCGGATCTTATATAATTCACCCCTCCACTTT.

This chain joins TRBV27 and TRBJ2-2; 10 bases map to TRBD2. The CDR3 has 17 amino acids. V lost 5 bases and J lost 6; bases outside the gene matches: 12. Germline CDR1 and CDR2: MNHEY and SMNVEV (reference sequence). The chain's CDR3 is CASSPWGAGGPPGELFF. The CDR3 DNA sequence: TGTGCCAGCAGTCCCTGGGGAGCGGGGGGGCCCCCCGGGGAGCTGTTTTTT.

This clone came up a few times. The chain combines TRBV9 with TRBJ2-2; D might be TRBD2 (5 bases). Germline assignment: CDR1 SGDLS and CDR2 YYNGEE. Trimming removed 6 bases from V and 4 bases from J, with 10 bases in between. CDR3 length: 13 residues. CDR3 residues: CASTGRGTGELFF. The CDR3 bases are TGTGCCAGCACCGGCCGGGGCACCGGGGAGCTGTTTTTT.

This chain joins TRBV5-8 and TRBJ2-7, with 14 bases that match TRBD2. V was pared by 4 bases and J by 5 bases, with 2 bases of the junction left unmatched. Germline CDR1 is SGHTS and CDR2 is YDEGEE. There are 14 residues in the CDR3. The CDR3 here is CASSTGLAGDEQYF. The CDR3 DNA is TGTGCCAGCAGCACGGGACTAGCGGGAGACGAGCAGTACTTC. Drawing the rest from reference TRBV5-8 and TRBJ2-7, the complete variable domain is EAGVTQSPTHLIKTRGQQATLRCSPISGHTSVYWYQQALGLGLQFLLWYDEGEERNRGNFPPRFSGRQFPNYSSELNVNALELEDSALYLCASSTGLAGDEQYFGPGTRLTVT.

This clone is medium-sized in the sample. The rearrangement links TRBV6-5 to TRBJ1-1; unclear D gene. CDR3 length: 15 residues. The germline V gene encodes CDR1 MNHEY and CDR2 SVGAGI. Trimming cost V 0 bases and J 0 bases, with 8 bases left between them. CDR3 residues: CASSYSWAVNTEAFF. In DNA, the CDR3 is TGTGCCAGCAGTTACTCATGGGCGGTGAACACTGAAGCTTTCTTT.

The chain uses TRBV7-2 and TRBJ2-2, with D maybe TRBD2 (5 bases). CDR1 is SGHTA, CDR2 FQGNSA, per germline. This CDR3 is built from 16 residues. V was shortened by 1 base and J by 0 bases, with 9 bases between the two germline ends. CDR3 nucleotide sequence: TGTGCCAGCAGCTTAGTCGGACTCGCGAACACCGGGGAGCTGTTTTTT. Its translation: CASSLVGLANTGELFF.

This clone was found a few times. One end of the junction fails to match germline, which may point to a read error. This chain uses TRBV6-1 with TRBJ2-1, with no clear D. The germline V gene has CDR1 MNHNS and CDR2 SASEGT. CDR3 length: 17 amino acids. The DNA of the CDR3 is TGTGCCATCAGTGAGTCTTTGGGGATTGGAGTTCGGACTGAGCAGTTCTTC. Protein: CAISESLGIGVRTEQFF.

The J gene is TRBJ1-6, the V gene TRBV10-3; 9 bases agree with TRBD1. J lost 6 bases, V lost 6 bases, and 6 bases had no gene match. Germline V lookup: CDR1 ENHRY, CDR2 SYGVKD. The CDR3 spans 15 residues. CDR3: CAISDRGWFNSPLHF. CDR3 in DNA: TGTGCCATCAGCGACAGGGGGTGGTTTAATTCACCCCTCCACTTT.

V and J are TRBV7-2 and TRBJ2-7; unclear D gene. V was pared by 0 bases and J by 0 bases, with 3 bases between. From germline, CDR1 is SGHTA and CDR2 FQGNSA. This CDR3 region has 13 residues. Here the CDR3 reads CASSLANSYEQYF. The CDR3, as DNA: TGTGCCAGCAGCTTAGCCAACTCCTACGAGCAGTACTTC.

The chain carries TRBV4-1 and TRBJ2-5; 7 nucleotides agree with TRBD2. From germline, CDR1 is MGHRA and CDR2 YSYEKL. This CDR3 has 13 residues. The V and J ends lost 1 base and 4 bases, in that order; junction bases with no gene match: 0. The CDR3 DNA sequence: TGCGCCAGCAGCCAAGGACTAGCAGAGACCCAGTACTTC. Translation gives CASSQGLAETQYF.

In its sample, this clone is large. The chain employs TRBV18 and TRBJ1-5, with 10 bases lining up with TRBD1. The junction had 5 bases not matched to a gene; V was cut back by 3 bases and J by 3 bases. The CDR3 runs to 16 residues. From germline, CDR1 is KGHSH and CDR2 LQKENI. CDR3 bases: TGTGCCAGCTCACCTTCCGGGACAGGGGTCAATCAGCCCCAGCATTTT. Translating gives CASSPSGTGVNQPQHF.

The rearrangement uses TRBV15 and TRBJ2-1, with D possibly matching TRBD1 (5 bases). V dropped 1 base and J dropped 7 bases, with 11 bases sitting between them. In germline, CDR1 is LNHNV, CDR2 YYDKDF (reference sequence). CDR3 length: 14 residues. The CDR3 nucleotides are TGTGCCACCAGCAGAGGCCTGACAGAAAATGAGCAGTTCTTC. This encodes CATSRGLTENEQFF.

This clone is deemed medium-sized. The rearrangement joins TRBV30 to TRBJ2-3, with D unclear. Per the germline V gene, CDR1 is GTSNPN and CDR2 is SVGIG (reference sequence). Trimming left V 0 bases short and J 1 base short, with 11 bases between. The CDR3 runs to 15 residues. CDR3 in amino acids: CAWSVQPIGTDTQYF. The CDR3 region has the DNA TGTGCCTGGAGTGTACAACCTATTGGCACAGATACGCAGTATTTT.

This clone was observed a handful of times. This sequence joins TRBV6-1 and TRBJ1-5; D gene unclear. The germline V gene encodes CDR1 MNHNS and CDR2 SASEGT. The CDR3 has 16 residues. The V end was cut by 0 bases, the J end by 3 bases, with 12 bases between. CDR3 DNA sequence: TGTGCCAGCAGTGAAGCGGCCAGAGCAATCAATCAGCCCCAGCATTTT. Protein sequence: CASSEAARAINQPQHF.